This T cell receptor (beta chain) appears in the sequencing data of a study of blood T cell repertoires in COVID-19 (dated by TCRdb to 2020 to 2022). About the investigation overall: Samples covering the acute and convalescent phases of COVID-19 were provided by collaborators in the United States, Italy and Spain. The material from the prospective study consisted of cDNA or gDNA derived from T cells, B-cell-depleted T cells, or PBMCs. The dataset comprised deeply sampled blood TCRbeta repertoires from subjects exposed to, actively infected with, or recovered from COVID-19. The repertoires were released in a freely available public database intended as a resource for research on the immune response to SARS-CoV-2. The samples were drawn from the first 160 participants of the ongoing ImmuneRACE study and from about 1,200 subjects provided by 6 global collaborators. The sample metadata nearly always contained a de-identified subject ID, COVID-19 status, age in years and sex. Where HLA class I and class II types were available, the types were taken from metadata supplied by the sample provider, not from assay-based typing.

A remark on this clone: Its antigen remains unidentified. One base away there is no much larger clone; base qualities are not given.

Findings and caveats that apply to the study as a whole: Clinical and demographic metadata were provided uncurated, with the amount varying by source and participant.

TCRbeta CDR3 regions were amplified from genomic DNA by means of the immunoSEQ Assay, a bias-controlled multiplex PCR. Per the original workflow: The number of nucleated cells in each sample was estimated from the amplification of reference gene primers within the assay. Sequence reads were collapsed and filtered to measure the absolute abundance of every unique TCRbeta CDR3 rearrangement. Productive Simpson clonality was computed per sample as the square root of Simpson's diversity index over productive rearrangements. Sourced from immuneACCESS, this table was stored by TCRdb with only in-frame sequences that have V and J called. A share of the clones is absent; for the studies checked, an unresolved V gene accounts for under half, and the remainder has no known explanation. Clone size and V and J calls were adopted from that table, with D and trimming inferred from the DNA. The sample yields around 170,000 clones; around 92% were counted once. In total, the top ten clones hold around 2.9% of the sample.

The germline V gene supplies CDR1 SGHDN and CDR2 FVKESK. Trimming costs V 1 base and J 0 bases, and their ends lie 10 bases apart. Inclusive of the bounding cysteine and phenylalanine, the CDR3 is 16 residues long. Only the CDR3 region is kept as DNA, spanning 48 bases read in frame from base 1. The collaborating institutions used their own protocols to collect whole blood in K2EDTA tubes. Collaborator samples were shipped for TCRbeta analysis as frozen whole blood, isolated PBMCs, or DNA extracted from either sample type. The rearranged segments are TRBV14 and TRBJ2-1, with the D gene not clear enough to name. The clonotype was recovered from a man aged 60-69 years with acute or convalescent COVID-19. Sequencing was carried out using peripheral blood. The sequenced DNA is TGTGCCAGCAGCCAAGGGTCGGGTGCCTCCTACAATGAGCAGTTCTTC. This codes for CASSQGSGASYNEQFF.